These 20 T cell receptor beta chains were sequenced from one sample in a study of identical twins. TCRdb recomputed calls from the 5' RACE reads with MiXCR, one row per CDR3 protein. The data show 450,000 or so distinct CDR3 sequences, approximately 15% seen once. These same data were also listed under a study on yellow fever vaccine responses in identical twins.

The sample consisted of CD4+ T cells sorted from blood. The receptors were gathered from a woman aged 18-35 years in good health.

This clonotype was detected only a few times. The chain uses TRBV10-3 and TRBJ2-3; a weak D match, TRBD2 (6 bases). The CDR3 is 14 amino acids. The ends were cut back, 4 bases at V and 0 bases at J, with 8 bases in the middle. Per germline, CDR1 ENHRY and CDR2 SYGVKD. The DNA for the CDR3 is TGTGCCATCAGTGTGGGGGGAAGCACAGATACGCAGTATTTT. Translating it yields CAISVGGSTDTQYF.

The chain links TRBV7-2 to TRBJ2-5; 14 positions agree with TRBD2. This CDR3 is 17 amino acids long. With V trimmed by 4 bases and J by 4 bases, 8 bases remained unmatched. Germline V lookup: CDR1 SGHTA, CDR2 FQGNSA. The chain's CDR3 is CASSSEIGLAGGETQYF. In DNA form, the CDR3 reads TGTGCCAGCAGCTCCGAAATTGGACTAGCGGGGGGAGAGACCCAGTACTTC.

The J gene is TRBJ2-2, the V gene TRBV6-6, with D possibly called TRBD1 or TRBD2 (6 bases each). Looked up from germline, CDR1 is MNHNY and CDR2 is SVGAGI (reference sequence). The CDR3 has 13 amino acids. Trimming took off 10 bases at V and 8 bases at J, with 17 bases between the two ends. The CDR3 DNA sequence: TGTGCCACCTTAGAGGGGGGACGAGGGGAGCTGTTTTTT. Its translation is CATLEGGRGELFF.

V is TRBV7-2 and J is TRBJ2-1; 9 nucleotides agree with TRBD2. V shed 1 base and J 6 bases; nucleotides not matched to a gene: 4. The CDR3 loop spans 15 amino acids. Germline CDR1 SGHTA, CDR2 FQGNSA. CDR3 loop: CASSLEGLAFNEQFF. CDR3 DNA sequence: TGTGCCAGCAGCTTAGAGGGACTAGCTTTCAATGAGCAGTTCTTC.

This chain uses TRBV5-5 with TRBJ2-1, with 12 bases fitting TRBD1. V lost 4 bases to trimming and J lost 6 bases; unmatched junction nucleotides: 8. This CDR3 has 16 residues. Per the germline V gene, CDR1 is SGHKS and CDR2 is YYEKEE (reference sequence). The CDR3: CASSRAGTGGINEQFF. The CDR3 DNA follows: TGTGCCAGCAGCAGGGCCGGGACAGGGGGCATCAATGAGCAGTTCTTC.

This rearrangement joins TRBV2 to TRBJ2-5; tentative D call: TRBD1 (6 bases). The CDR3 length is 14 residues. The germline V and J ends were trimmed by 7 bases and 0 bases, with 12 bases remaining between them. Germline V gives CDR1 SNHLY, CDR2 FYNNEI. The DNA of the CDR3 is TGTGCCAGCACCTGGGACAAATACCAAGAGACCCAGTACTTC. Amino acids: CASTWDKYQETQYF.

This clonotype was detected ten times or more. The chain links TRBV3-1 to TRBJ2-5; a possible D gene is TRBD2 (6 bases). With 4 bases removed from V and 0 bases from J, the gap between germline ends came to 15 bases. The CDR3 covers 16 residues. Per germline, CDR1 LGHDT and CDR2 YNNKEL (reference sequence). In DNA form, the CDR3 reads TGTGCCAGCAGCCTGGGCCCCCAGCGGGACCAAGAGACCCAGTACTTC. Translation gives CASSLGPQRDQETQYF.

Many counts were recorded for this clonotype. The chain employs TRBV11-2 and TRBJ2-5; 7 positions match TRBD2. CDR1 SGHAT and CDR2 FQNNGV come from the germline V gene. There are 15 residues in the CDR3. V shed 0 bases, J shed 1 base, and the junction held 2 bases outside the gene matches. The CDR3 DNA is TGTGCCAGCAGCTTAGAGCTAGCGGTCCAAGAGACCCAGTACTTC. It codes for CASSLELAVQETQYF.

This clonotype was observed a handful of times. The V and J genes are TRBV6-2 or TRBV6-3 and TRBJ2-1, with 8 bases identical to TRBD2. Germline assignment: CDR1 MNHEY and CDR2 SVGEGT. J gave up 7 bases and V 4 bases, and 3 bases lay outside the gene matches. This CDR3 is built from 13 residues. The CDR3 sequence is CASSSGGPNEQFF. DNA of the CDR3: TGTGCCAGCAGTTCGGGAGGGCCGAATGAGCAGTTCTTC.

The chain combines TRBV5-1 with TRBJ1-1; D remains unclear. From germline, CDR1 is SGHRS and CDR2 YFSETQ. V shed 1 base and J shed 4 bases, with 14 bases lying between them. This CDR3 has 15 amino acids. This CDR3 is CASSLSGIAGTEAFF. CDR3 DNA sequence: TGCGCCAGCAGCTTGTCTGGGATCGCGGGCACTGAAGCTTTCTTT.

The chain has TRBV7-9 and TRBJ2-3, with a weak D call TRBD1 (5 bases). The CDR3 is made up of 16 amino acids. V lost 4 bases to trimming and J lost 5 bases, with 19 bases between them. Germline CDR1 and CDR2: SEHNR and FQNEAQ (reference sequence). CDR3 amino acids: CASSSVDSPHRDTQYF. As DNA, the CDR3 is TGTGCCAGCAGCTCCGTCGACAGTCCCCATCGAGATACGCAGTATTTT.

Turning to this clonotype: It is likely a read error, because the conserved phenylalanine at the end of the CDR3 is missing. J is TRBJ1-5 and V is TRBV5-1, with D unclear. The germline CDR1 and CDR2 sequences are SGHRS and YFSETQ. V gave up 0 bases and J gave up 0 bases, with 7 bases separating them. This CDR3 has 15 amino acids. CDR3 region: CASSLGPPSNQPQHL. The CDR3 bases are TGCGCCAGCAGCTTGGGACCACCTAGCAATCAGCCCCAGCATCTT.

This clonotype has only a few counts. This chain joins TRBV5-6 and TRBJ2-3, with a tentative D call TRBD2 (5 bases). This CDR3 region has 16 residues. V lost 3 bases and J 4 bases, leaving 18 bases between the germline ends. Looked up from germline, CDR1 is SGHDT and CDR2 is YYEEEE. The CDR3 bases are TGTGCCAGCAGCTCGCCGGTCGGGGTTCGTGCAGATACGCAGTATTTT. Protein sequence: CASSSPVGVRADTQYF.

The chain is built from TRBV30 and TRBJ1-1, with D possibly TRBD1 on 5 matching bases. Trimming removed 1 base from V and 3 bases from J, with 24 bases in between. Per germline, CDR1 GTSNPN and CDR2 SVGIG (reference sequence). This CDR3 is built from 18 residues. CDR3 sequence reads: CAWSGLGQKFFVDTEAFF. In DNA form, the CDR3 reads TGTGCCTGGAGTGGCTTGGGGCAGAAATTCTTCGTGGACACTGAAGCTTTCTTT.

This clonotype was detected a few times. V and J are TRBV7-9 and TRBJ1-2; 9 positions agree with TRBD1. CDR1 SEHNR and CDR2 FQNEAQ come from the germline V gene (reference sequence). The CDR3 totals 13 residues. V trimming: 5 bases; J trimming: 6 bases; junction bases outside the gene matches: 4. In nucleotides, the CDR3 is TGTGCCAGCAGCAAGGGACAGGGTAATGGCTACACCTTC. Protein product: CASSKGQGNGYTF.

This clonotype was counted ten times or more. CDR3 protein: CSAKGGWTDTQYF. The CDR3 DNA reads as TGCAGTGCTAAGGGTGGATGGACAGATACGCAGTATTTT. This chain uses TRBV20-1 with TRBJ2-3; D remains unclear. V was pared by 4 bases and J by 3 bases, with 11 bases between. The CDR3 sequence is 13 residues long. Germline CDR1 DFQATT, CDR2 SNEGSKA (reference sequence).

The chain employs TRBV20-1 and TRBJ2-7; D gene uncertain. This CDR3 is 12 amino acids long. Germline V gene data show CDR1 as DFQATT and CDR2 as SNEGSKA (reference sequence). V lost 3 bases to trimming and J lost 3 bases, with 9 bases between them. The CDR3 is CSASGRLYEQYF. The CDR3 region has the DNA TGCAGTGCTAGTGGGCGGCTCTACGAGCAGTACTTC.

This sequence joins TRBV9 and TRBJ2-7, with TRBD1 as a possible D gene (5 bases). This CDR3 comprises 13 residues. Looked up from germline, CDR1 is SGDLS and CDR2 is YYNGEE. Trimming removed 0 bases at V and 6 bases at J, with 10 bases between. The CDR3 here is CASSVESGAEQYF. CDR3 bases: TGTGCCAGCAGCGTAGAGAGTGGGGCCGAGCAGTACTTC.

This clonotype was recorded a few times. The V call is TRBV4-1, the J call TRBJ1-6; no definite D call. This CDR3 is 14 amino acids long. The V gene lost 4 bases and the J gene lost 10 bases, with 14 bases spanning the gap. Germline lookup yields CDR1 MGHRA and CDR2 YSYEKL. For the CDR3, the DNA is TGCGCCAGCAGCCGAGTTGGGGAAGACTCACCCCTCCACTTT. It specifies CASSRVGEDSPLHF.

This clonotype has a handful of counts. V is TRBV28 and J is TRBJ1-1; D ambiguous. The CDR3 loop spans 12 amino acids. Germline values: CDR1 MDHEN, CDR2 SYDVKM. V was clipped by 3 bases and J by 4 bases, with 6 bases between them. The CDR3 sequence is CASSLLSTEAFF. CDR3 DNA: TGTGCCAGCAGTTTGTTAAGCACTGAAGCTTTCTTT.